This section outlines one T cell receptor (beta chain) sequence together with its context. Compared with germline, one end of the junction differs, possibly owing to a read error. This specimen belongs to a study of blood T cell repertoires in COVID-19. The data were produced by immunoSEQ multiplex PCR, yet TCRdb's version contains in-frame clones alone and is incomplete. Of some 260,000 clones listed, around 84% were seen once; the top ten hold under 4.5%. This receptor was obtained from a man aged 25 to 45 with acute COVID-19. The sample consisted of PBMCs or T cells enriched from blood (not recorded which).

The CDR3 loop reads CASSQDHRGHSYDEQFF. Here the CDR3 DNA reads TGCGCCAGCAGCCAAGATCACAGGGGGCACTCCTACGATGAGCAGTTCTTC. The chain joins TRBV4-1 to TRBJ2-1; TRBD1 matches 9 bases. CDR1 and CDR2 from the germline V gene are MGHRA and YSYEKL. The CDR3 has 17 amino acids.